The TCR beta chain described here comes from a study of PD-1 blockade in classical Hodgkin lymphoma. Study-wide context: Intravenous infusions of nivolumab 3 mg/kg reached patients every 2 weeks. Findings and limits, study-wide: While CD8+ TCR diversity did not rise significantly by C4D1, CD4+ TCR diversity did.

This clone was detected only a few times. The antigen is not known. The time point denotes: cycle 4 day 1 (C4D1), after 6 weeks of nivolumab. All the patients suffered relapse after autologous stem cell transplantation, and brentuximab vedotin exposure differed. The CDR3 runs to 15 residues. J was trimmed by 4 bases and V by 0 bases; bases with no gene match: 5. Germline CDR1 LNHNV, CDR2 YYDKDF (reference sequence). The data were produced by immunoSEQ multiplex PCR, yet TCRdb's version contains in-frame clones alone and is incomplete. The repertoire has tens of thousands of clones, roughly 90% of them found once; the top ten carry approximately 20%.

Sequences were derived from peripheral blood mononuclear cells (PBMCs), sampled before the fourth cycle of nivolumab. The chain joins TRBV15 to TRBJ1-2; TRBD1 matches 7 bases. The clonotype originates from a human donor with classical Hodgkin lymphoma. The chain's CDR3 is CATSRDRGKSYGYTF. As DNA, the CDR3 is TGTGCCACCAGCAGAGACAGGGGGAAATCCTATGGCTACACCTTC.